Listed below are T cell receptor beta chains from one sample, sequenced in a study of blood T cell repertoires in COVID-19. Using immunoSEQ multiplex PCR, the repertoire was profiled, and TCRdb retains in-frame clones only, with some absent. The table lists around 300,000 clones, around 88% of them singletons. The sequenced material came from peripheral blood. These receptors came from a woman aged 25 to 39 with COVID-19, enrolled during active disease. Both conserved end residues are part of each CDR3. The D gene is left open where the match is weak. Only some rows state a clone size, as once, few, many or a class for expanded clones.

TRBJ2-5 - - TRBV6-2/TRBV6-3 TGTGCCAGCAGTTACGCGGGGTTTTACCAAGAGACCCAGTACTTC CASSYAGFYQETQYF
TRBJ2-2 - TRBD2 TRBV9 TGTGCCAGCAGCGGCATAGCGGGTACCACCGCGAACACCGGGGAGCTGTTTTTT CASSGIAGTTANTGELFF
TRBJ2-2 - - TRBV7-7 TGTGCTAGCGAAACAGGGTTAAACACCGGGGAGCTGTTTTTT CASETGLNTGELFF
TRBJ1-5 - - TRBV27 TGTGCCAGCAGCCCCACTCCGGGAGCCAATCAGCCCCAGCATTTT CASSPTPGANQPQHF
TRBJ2-1 few TRBD2 TRBV18 TGTGCCAGCTCACCTAGCGGACTAGCGGGGTGGGATGAGCAGTTCTTC CASSPSGLAGWDEQFF
TRBJ1-1 once - TRBV11-3 TGTGCCAGCAGCTTAGAGAGCACTGAAGCTTTCTTT CASSLESTEAFF
TRBJ1-1 - TRBD1 TRBV5-6 TGTGCCAGCAGCGAGACAGGGGCCGGCACTGAAGCTTTCTTT CASSETGAGTEAFF
TRBJ1-1 - TRBD1 TRBV27 TGTGCCAGCAGTCCCTTGACAGGGGCGACTGAAGCTTTCTTT CASSPLTGATEAFF
TRBJ2-2 few TRBD1 TRBV5-1 TGCGCCAGCAGCTTAAGACAGGGTACCGGGGAGCTGTTTTTT CASSLRQGTGELFF
TRBJ2-4 - - TRBV5-4 TGTGCCAGCAGCTTGATGGGGGGCAAAAACATTCAGTACTTC CASSLMGGKNIQYF
TRBJ2-2 - - TRBV27 TGTGCCAGCAGTTTATACGGGGAGGGGGTCGGGGAGCTGTTTTTT CASSLYGEGVGELFF
TRBJ2-7 - - TRBV10-2 TGCGCCAGCAGTGGTGGGGGCGGTGGGTACGAGCAGTACTTC CASSGGGGGYEQYF
TRBJ2-7 - TRBD2 TRBV18 TGTGCCAGCTCACCGGTAACAAGCGGGGGCCACGAGCAGTACTTC CASSPVTSGGHEQYF
TRBJ2-5 - TRBD2 TRBV7-9 TGTGCCAGCAGCTCCAACCTAGCGGGGGGCGATCAAGAGACCCAGTACTTC CASSSNLAGGDQETQYF
TRBJ1-1 - TRBD1 TRBV5-1 TGCGCCAGCAGCGCGGGACAGGGGACATCCCAAGCTTTCTTT CASSAGQGTSQAFF
TRBJ1-2 once - TRBV14 TGTGCCAGCAGCCATTCTGTCCAGATAACTAACTATGGCTACACCTTC CASSHSVQITNYGYTF
TRBJ2-7 - TRBD1 TRBV9 TGTGCCAGCAGCGCTAGGGGGACAGACCCATACGAGCAGTACTTC CASSARGTDPYEQYF
TRBJ1-1 - TRBD1 TRBV27 TGTGCCAGCAGGAAAAGAGCGGAACAGGGGCCAAACACTGAAGCTTTCTTT CASRKRAEQGPNTEAFF
TRBJ1-4 - - TRBV5-1 TGCGCCAGCGGGAGGGAGGGGACCACTAATGAAAAACTGTTTTTT CASGREGTTNEKLFF
TRBJ1-5 - - TRBV2 TGTGCCAGCAGTGAATCAGGGGATCAGCCCCAGCATTTT CASSESGDQPQHF
TRBJ1-6 - - TRBV5-1 TGCGCCAGCAGCAACACAGGGCTTATGGGGTCACCCCTCCACTTT CASSNTGLMGSPLHF
TRBJ1-1 - - TRBV5-5 TGTGCCAGCAGCTTCGGGGGTGGGATCACTGAAGCTTTCTTT CASSFGGGITEAFF
TRBJ2-3 - TRBD2 TRBV5-1 TGCGCCAGCAGCGAAGGACTAGACCCGACAGATACGCAGTATTTT CASSEGLDPTDTQYF
TRBJ1-1 - - TRBV5-1 TGCGCCAGCGGACTCCAGGGGATGAACACTGAAGCTTTCTTT CASGLQGMNTEAFF
TRBJ2-1 - - TRBV6-6 TGTGCCAGCAGTGGGTGGAGGGAAGGAGGGAATGAGCAGTTCTTC CASSGWREGGNEQFF
TRBJ2-1 - - TRBV11-3 TGTGCCAGCAGCTTAGCGCTCACAATCCAGTTCTTC CASSLALTIQFF
TRBJ2-2 - - TRBV5-8 TGTGCCAGCAGCTCGGACGGGAACGGGGAGCTGTTTTTT CASSSDGNGELFF
TRBJ2-3 - TRBD2 TRBV7-9 TGTGCCAGCAGCCCGGGACTAGCGGGGGGCACAGATACGCAGTATTTT CASSPGLAGGTDTQYF
TRBJ1-2 - - TRBV9 TGTGCCAGCAGCGTAGTGGGCAGGGTGGGCTATGGCTACACCTTC CASSVVGRVGYGYTF